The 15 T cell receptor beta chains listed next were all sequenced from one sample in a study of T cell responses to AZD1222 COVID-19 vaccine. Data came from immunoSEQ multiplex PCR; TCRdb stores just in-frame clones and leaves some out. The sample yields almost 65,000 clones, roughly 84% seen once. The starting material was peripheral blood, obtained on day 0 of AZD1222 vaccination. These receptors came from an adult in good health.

The chain's CDR3 is CAIRDGQAYEQYF. CDR3 bases: TGTGCCATCAGGGATGGACAGGCTTATGAGCAGTACTTC. V is TRBV10-3 and J is TRBJ2-7; TRBD1 matches at 7 bases. Trimming cost V 6 bases and J 7 bases; bases outside gene matches: 9. The CDR3 length is 13 residues. Germline loops: CDR1 ENHRY, CDR2 SYGVKD.

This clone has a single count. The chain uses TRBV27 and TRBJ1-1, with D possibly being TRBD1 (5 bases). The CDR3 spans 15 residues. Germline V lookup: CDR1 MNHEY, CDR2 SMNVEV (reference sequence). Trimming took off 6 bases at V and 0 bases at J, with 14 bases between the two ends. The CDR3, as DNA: TGTGCCAGCAGCCCCCGACAGATAATGAACACTGAAGCTTTCTTT. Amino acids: CASSPRQIMNTEAFF.

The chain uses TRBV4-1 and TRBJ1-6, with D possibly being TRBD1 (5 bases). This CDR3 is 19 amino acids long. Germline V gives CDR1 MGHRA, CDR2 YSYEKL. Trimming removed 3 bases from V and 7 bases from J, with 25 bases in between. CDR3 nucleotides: TGCGCCAGCAGCCACATTGGGTTTTTGAGAGGGACTGAGAATTCACCCCTCCACTTT. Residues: CASSHIGFLRGTENSPLHF.

In DNA form, the CDR3 reads TGTGCCAGCAGTTCCAGGACTAGCAATTGGAACGACAATGAGCAGTTCTTC. Translating it yields CASSSRTSNWNDNEQFF. The gene calls are TRBV6-2 or TRBV6-3 and TRBJ2-1; 8 bases fit TRBD2. CDR3 length equals 17 residues. Germline CDR1 is MNHEY and CDR2 is SVGEGT. The V gene end was trimmed by 4 bases and the J gene end by 5 bases; junction bases not matched to a gene: 13.

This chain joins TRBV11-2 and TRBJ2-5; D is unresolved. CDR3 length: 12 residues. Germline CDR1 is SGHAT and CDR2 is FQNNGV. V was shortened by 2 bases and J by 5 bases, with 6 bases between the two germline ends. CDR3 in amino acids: CASSLHLETQYF. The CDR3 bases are TGTGCCAGCAGCTTACACCTGGAGACCCAGTACTTC.

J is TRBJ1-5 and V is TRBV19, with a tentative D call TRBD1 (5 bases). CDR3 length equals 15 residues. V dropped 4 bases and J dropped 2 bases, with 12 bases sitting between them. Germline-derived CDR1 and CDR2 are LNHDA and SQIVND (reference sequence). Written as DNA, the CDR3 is TGTGCCAGTAGTACCCAGGGATATCGCAATCAGCCCCAGCATTTT. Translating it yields CASSTQGYRNQPQHF.

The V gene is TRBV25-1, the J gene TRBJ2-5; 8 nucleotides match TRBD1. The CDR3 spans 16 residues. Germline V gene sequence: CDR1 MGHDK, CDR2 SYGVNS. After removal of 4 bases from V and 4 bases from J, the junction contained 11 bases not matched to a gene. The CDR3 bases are TGTGCCAGCAGTGTCTCCCGACAGGGGTTCTTAGAGACCCAGTACTTC. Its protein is CASSVSRQGFLETQYF.

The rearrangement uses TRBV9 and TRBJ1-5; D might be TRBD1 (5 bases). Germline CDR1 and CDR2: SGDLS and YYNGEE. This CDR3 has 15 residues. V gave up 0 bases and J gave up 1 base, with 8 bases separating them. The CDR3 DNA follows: TGTGCCAGCAGCGTAGGGGGCTTGAGCAATCAGCCCCAGCATTTT. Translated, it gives CASSVGGLSNQPQHF.

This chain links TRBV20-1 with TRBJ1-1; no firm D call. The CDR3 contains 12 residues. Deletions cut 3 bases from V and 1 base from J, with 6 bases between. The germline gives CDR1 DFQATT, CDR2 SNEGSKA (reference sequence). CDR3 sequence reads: CSASWGNTEAFF. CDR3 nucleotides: TGCAGTGCTAGTTGGGGGAACACTGAAGCTTTCTTT.

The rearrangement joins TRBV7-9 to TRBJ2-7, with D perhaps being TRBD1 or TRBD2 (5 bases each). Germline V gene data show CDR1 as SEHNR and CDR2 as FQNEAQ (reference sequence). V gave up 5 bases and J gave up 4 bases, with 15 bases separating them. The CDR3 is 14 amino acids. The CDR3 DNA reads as TGTGCCAGCAGCCCGGGACGGGCAACATACGAGCAGTACTTC. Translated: CASSPGRATYEQYF.

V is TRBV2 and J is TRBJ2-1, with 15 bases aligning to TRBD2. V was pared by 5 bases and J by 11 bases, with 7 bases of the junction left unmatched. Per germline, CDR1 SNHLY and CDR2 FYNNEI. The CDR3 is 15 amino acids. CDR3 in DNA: TGTGCCAGCAGTCTGGGGACTAGCGGGGGGAATAAGCAGTTCTTC. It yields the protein CASSLGTSGGNKQFF.

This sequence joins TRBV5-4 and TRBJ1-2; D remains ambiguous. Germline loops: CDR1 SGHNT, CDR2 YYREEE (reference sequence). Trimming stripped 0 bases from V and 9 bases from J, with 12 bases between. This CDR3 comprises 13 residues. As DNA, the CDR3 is TGTGCCAGCAGCTTGGAGAATAAGGCTCGCTACACCTTC. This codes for CASSLENKARYTF.

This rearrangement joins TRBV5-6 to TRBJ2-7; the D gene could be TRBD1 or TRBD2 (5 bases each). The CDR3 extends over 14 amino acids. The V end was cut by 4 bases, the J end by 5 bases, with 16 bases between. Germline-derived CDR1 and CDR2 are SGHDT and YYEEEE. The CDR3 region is CASSVDWGVNEQYF. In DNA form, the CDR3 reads TGTGCCAGCAGCGTGGACTGGGGCGTGAACGAGCAGTACTTC.

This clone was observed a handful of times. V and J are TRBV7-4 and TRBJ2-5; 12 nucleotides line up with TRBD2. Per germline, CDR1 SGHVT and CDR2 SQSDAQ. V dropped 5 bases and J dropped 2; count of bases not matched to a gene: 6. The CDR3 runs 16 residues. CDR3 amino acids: CASSLRLAGDQETQYF. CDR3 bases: TGTGCCAGCAGCCTAAGACTAGCGGGGGATCAAGAGACCCAGTACTTC. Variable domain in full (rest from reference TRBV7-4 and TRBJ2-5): GAGVSQSPRYKVAKRGRDVALRCDSISGHVTLYWYRQTLGQGSEVLTYSQSDAQRDKSGRPSGRFSAERPERSVSTLKIQRTEQGDSAVYLCASSLRLAGDQETQYFGPGTRLLVL.

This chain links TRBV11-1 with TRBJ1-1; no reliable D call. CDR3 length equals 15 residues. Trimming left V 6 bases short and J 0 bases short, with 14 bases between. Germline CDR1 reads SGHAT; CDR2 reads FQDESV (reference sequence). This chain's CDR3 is CASSDSGRLNTEAFF. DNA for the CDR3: TGTGCCAGCAGTGACTCCGGGAGGTTGAACACTGAAGCTTTCTTT.